This TCR beta chain was sequenced in a study of T cell changes during pregnancy in multiple sclerosis. CDR1 and CDR2 from the germline V gene are SGHRS and YFSETQ. V lost 4 bases, J lost 3 bases, and 7 bases stayed unmatched. The CDR3 loop spans 14 amino acids. The table came from immunoSEQ multiplex PCR; TCRdb's copy has only in-frame clones and leaves some out. The top ten clones hold roughly 1.2% of a sample with tens of thousands of clones, around nine tenths of them seen once. The sequence was collected from a female donor with multiple sclerosis, enrolled in a pregnancy study. Sequencing used peripheral blood, obtained in the third trimester of pregnancy. V and J are TRBV5-1 and TRBJ2-7, with TRBD1 matching 7 bases. The CDR3 spells CASSPSGTVYEQYF. Here the CDR3 DNA reads TGCGCCAGCAGCCCTTCCGGGACAGTCTACGAGCAGTACTTC.